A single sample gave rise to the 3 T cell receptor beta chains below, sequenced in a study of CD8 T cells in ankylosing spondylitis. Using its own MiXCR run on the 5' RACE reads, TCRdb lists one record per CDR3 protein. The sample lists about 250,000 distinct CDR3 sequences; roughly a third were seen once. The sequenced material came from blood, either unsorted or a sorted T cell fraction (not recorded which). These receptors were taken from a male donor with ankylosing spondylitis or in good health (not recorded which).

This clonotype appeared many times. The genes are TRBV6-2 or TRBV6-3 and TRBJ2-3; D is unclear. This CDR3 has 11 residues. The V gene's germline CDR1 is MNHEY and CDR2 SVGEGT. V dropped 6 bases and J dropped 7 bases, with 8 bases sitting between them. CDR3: CASSKLNTQYF. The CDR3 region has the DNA TGTGCCAGCAGCAAACTGAATACGCAGTATTTT.

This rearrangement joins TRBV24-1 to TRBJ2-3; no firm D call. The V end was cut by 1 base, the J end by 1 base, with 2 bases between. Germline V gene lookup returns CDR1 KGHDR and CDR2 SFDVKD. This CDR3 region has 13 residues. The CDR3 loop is CATSDFGTDTQYF. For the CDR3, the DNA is TGTGCCACCAGTGATTTTGGCACAGATACGCAGTATTTT.

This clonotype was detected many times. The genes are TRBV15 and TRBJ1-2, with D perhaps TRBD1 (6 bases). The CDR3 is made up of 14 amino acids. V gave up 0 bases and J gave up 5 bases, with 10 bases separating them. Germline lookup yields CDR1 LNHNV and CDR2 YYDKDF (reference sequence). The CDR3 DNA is TGTGCCACCAGCAGAGATCAGGGGCGGTATGGCTACACCTTC. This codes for CATSRDQGRYGYTF.